The next 20 T cell receptor beta chains were all read from a single sample in a study of blood T cell repertoires in COVID-19. Produced via immunoSEQ multiplex PCR; TCRdb's table is partial and in-frame only. The sample lists some 180,000 clones, around 91% seen once, with 0.62% in the top ten. The sequencing sample was made of peripheral blood. All receptors derive from a man over 45 with acute or convalescent COVID-19.

CDR3 sequence reads: CSASSLSSSTDTQYF. DNA of the CDR3: TGCAGTGCTAGTTCTCTATCCTCCAGCACAGATACGCAGTATTTT. The rearrangement joins TRBV20-1 to TRBJ2-3; D is uncertain. Trimming left V 3 bases short and J 0 bases short, with 13 bases between. The CDR3 runs 15 residues. Germline CDR1 reads DFQATT; CDR2 reads SNEGSKA (reference sequence).

The chain couples TRBV7-2 to TRBJ1-4; the D is unclear. Trimming pared 4 bases from V and 3 bases from J, leaving 18 bases between. The CDR3 is 17 amino acids. Germline loops: CDR1 SGHTA, CDR2 FQGNSA. The CDR3 nucleotides read TGTGCCAGCAGCTCAGACCTCAACAGTAATGCTAATGAAAAACTGTTTTTT. Residues: CASSSDLNSNANEKLFF.

The sample holds one count of this clone. The rearrangement links TRBV3-1 (or the pseudogene TRBV3-2) to TRBJ1-5; perhaps TRBD1 as D (6 bases). Germline V gives CDR1 LGHDT, CDR2 YNNKEL (reference sequence). Trimming shortened V by 4 bases and J by 7 bases, and 14 bases separated the two germline ends. CDR3 size: 14 residues. For the CDR3, the DNA is TGTGCCAGCAGCCCTCCGGGGGGCGGACAGCCCCAGCATTTT. Protein: CASSPPGGGQPQHF.

The rearrangement links TRBV5-1 to TRBJ2-7; maybe TRBD1 (6 bases). The CDR3 loop spans 14 amino acids. Between the trimmed V and J ends, which lost 2 bases and 6 bases, there was a span of 15 bases. Germline V gives CDR1 SGHRS, CDR2 YFSETQ. In nucleotides, the CDR3 is TGCGCCAGCAGCTTAGGGACAATCCAGGCCGAGCAGTACTTC. Protein sequence: CASSLGTIQAEQYF.

The J gene is TRBJ1-2, the V gene TRBV30; 7 bases fit TRBD1. Per the germline V gene, CDR1 is GTSNPN and CDR2 is SVGIG (reference sequence). This CDR3 has 12 residues. V lost 4 bases and J lost 8; bases outside the gene matches: 7. CDR3: CAWTGGWLGYTF. The CDR3 DNA reads as TGTGCCTGGACAGGGGGTTGGTTAGGCTACACCTTC.

The V gene is TRBV13, the J gene TRBJ1-2; TRBD1 might be the D (5 bases). The CDR3 contains 15 residues. The V and J ends lost 5 bases and 8 bases respectively, with 21 bases between them. CDR1 is PRHDT and CDR2 is FYEKMQ in the germline V gene (reference sequence). Written as DNA, the CDR3 is TGTGCCAGCAGCGCTACAGGTATGAGGAATGGGGGCTACACCTTC. Residues: CASSATGMRNGGYTF.

This clone was seen only once. The chain couples TRBV28 to TRBJ2-5; TRBD2 aligns across 8 bases. The CDR3 has 14 residues. Germline V lookup: CDR1 MDHEN, CDR2 SYDVKM. V lost 6 bases to trimming and J lost 1 base; unmatched junction nucleotides: 4. In DNA form, the CDR3 reads TGTGCCAGCAGGCCGGGGGGGGCCCAAGAGACCCAGTACTTC. Translated: CASRPGGAQETQYF.

The rearrangement uses TRBV15 and TRBJ2-7, with TRBD1 matching over 7 bases. The CDR3 runs 12 residues. Germline trimming cut 5 bases from V and 6 bases from J; bases unmatched to any gene: 4. Looked up from germline, CDR1 is LNHNV and CDR2 is YYDKDF (reference sequence). This CDR3 reads CATSATGSEQYF. The CDR3 DNA sequence: TGTGCCACCAGCGCGACAGGGTCCGAGCAGTACTTC.

The J gene is TRBJ2-1, the V gene TRBV9; D not resolved. The germline V gene encodes CDR1 SGDLS and CDR2 YYNGEE. The V gene lost 0 bases and the J gene lost 8 bases, with 12 bases spanning the gap. CDR3 length equals 14 residues. The CDR3 here is CASSVGGSLHEQFF. CDR3 bases: TGTGCCAGCAGCGTAGGAGGTAGTCTCCATGAGCAGTTCTTC.

The V and J genes are TRBV15 and TRBJ2-3; weak D call: TRBD2 (6 bases). The germline CDR1 and CDR2 sequences are LNHNV and YYDKDF (reference sequence). CDR3 length: 16 residues. V gave up 1 base and J gave up 0 bases, with 11 bases separating them. In nucleotides, the CDR3 is TGTGCCACCAGCAGAGTTCGGGGGATTAGCACAGATACGCAGTATTTT. Translation gives CATSRVRGISTDTQYF.

The rearrangement joins TRBV12-3 or TRBV12-4 to TRBJ1-5; D gene unclear. This CDR3 contains 12 residues. Trimming shortened V by 6 bases and J by 0 bases, and 3 bases separated the two germline ends. CDR3 amino acids: CASSGSNQPQHF. The CDR3 DNA reads as TGTGCCAGCAGCGGTAGCAATCAGCCCCAGCATTTT.

V gene TRBV5-1 combines with J gene TRBJ2-7, with D possibly TRBD1 on 5 matching bases. Deletions cut 4 bases from V and 0 bases from J, with 14 bases between. The CDR3 has 15 residues. From germline, CDR1 is SGHRS and CDR2 YFSETQ. CDR3 region: CASSRRQQSSYEQYF. The CDR3 bases are TGCGCCAGCAGCCGTAGACAGCAGTCCTCCTACGAGCAGTACTTC.

The rearrangement links TRBV7-2 to TRBJ2-2; 7 positions agree with TRBD2. Unmatched junction bases numbered 10, after V lost 1 base and J lost 5 bases. In germline, CDR1 is SGHTA, CDR2 FQGNSA. This CDR3 has 17 residues. As DNA, the CDR3 is TGTGCCAGCAGCTTAGGCGTGGCGGGAGTACAGACCGGGGAGCTGTTTTTT. Amino acid sequence: CASSLGVAGVQTGELFF.

This chain uses TRBV29-1 with TRBJ1-1; the match to TRBD1 covers 10 bases. The CDR3 contains 11 residues. V shed 7 bases and J 11 bases; nucleotides not matched to a gene: 7. CDR1 is SQVTM and CDR2 is ANQGSEA in the germline V gene. The CDR3 loop reads CSGGQGEQAFF. CDR3 in DNA: TGCAGCGGTGGACAGGGGGAACAGGCTTTCTTT.

This chain joins TRBV6-6 and TRBJ2-5; D is perhaps TRBD1 (5 bases). The germline gives CDR1 MNHNY, CDR2 SVGAGI (reference sequence). This CDR3 comprises 15 residues. V was trimmed by 2 bases and J by 4 bases, leaving 14 bases between them. The CDR3 coding sequence is TGTGCCAGCAGTTACAGCCAGGGAAGTGGAGAGACCCAGTACTTC. Its translation is CASSYSQGSGETQYF.

A remark on this clone: This sample includes further DNA sequences coding for the same CDR3. The chain is built from TRBV5-4 and TRBJ2-5; D perhaps matches TRBD2 (5 bases). CDR1 SGHNT and CDR2 YYREEE come from the germline V gene (reference sequence). The CDR3 is 14 residues long. V lost 0 bases, J lost 1 base, and 7 bases lay in between. CDR3 loop: CASSLAGVQETQYF. In nucleotides, the CDR3 is TGTGCCAGCAGCTTGGCCGGGGTCCAAGAGACCCAGTACTTC.

This clone has a single count. This sequence joins TRBV7-3 and TRBJ2-5; D uncertain. The CDR3 runs to 12 residues. Germline assignment: CDR1 SGHTA and CDR2 FQGTGA. With 5 bases removed from V and 5 bases from J, the gap between germline ends came to 9 bases. The CDR3 nucleotides read TGTGCCAGCAGCATCAACGGGGAGACCCAGTACTTC. Residues: CASSINGETQYF.

The chain recombines TRBV12-3 or TRBV12-4 with TRBJ1-5; maybe TRBD1 (5 bases). Trimming pared 6 bases from V and 7 bases from J, leaving 10 bases between. The CDR3 totals 12 residues. In nucleotides, the CDR3 is TGTGCCAGCAGAAGGGGTGGGCAGCCCCAGCATTTT. It is translated as CASRRGGQPQHF.

This clone was detected a few times. The chain combines TRBV19 with TRBJ1-2; TRBD1 might be the D (6 bases). The CDR3 is 14 residues long. Germline V gene sequence: CDR1 LNHDA, CDR2 SQIVND (reference sequence). V lost 9 bases and J lost 0, with 14 bases in between. CDR3 amino acids: CASRRTATNYGYTF. The CDR3 DNA sequence: TGTGCCAGCAGGAGGACAGCGACTAACTATGGCTACACCTTC.

The chain joins TRBV3-1 (or the pseudogene TRBV3-2) to TRBJ2-2; D is uncertain. The CDR3 is 13 amino acids. CDR1 is LGHDT, CDR2 YNNKEL, per germline (reference sequence). The V and J ends lost 4 bases and 3 bases respectively, with 6 bases between them. The CDR3 loop reads CASSLSHTGELFF. The CDR3, as DNA: TGTGCCAGCAGCCTTAGCCACACCGGGGAGCTGTTTTTT.